These 15 T cell receptor beta chains share one sample of origin, sequenced in a study of T cells in tuberculosis. Libraries were prepared by immunoSEQ multiplex PCR; TCRdb keeps only in-frame clonotypes and omits some of them. Of under 45,000 clones in the sample, roughly 96% were seen once. The sequencing input was PBMCs. These receptors all come from a donor between 5 and 29 years old with latent tuberculosis or without tuberculosis infection.

The CDR3 nucleotides are TGTGCCAGCAGCCCGGGAGGGGCGGTAAACTATGGCTACACCTTC. Amino acid sequence: CASSPGGAVNYGYTF. J is TRBJ1-2 and V is TRBV5-6, with D tentatively TRBD1 (5 bases). Looked up from germline, CDR1 is SGHDT and CDR2 is YYEEEE. V was pared by 4 bases and J by 2 bases, with 15 bases between. The CDR3 is made up of 15 amino acids.

In regard to this clone: Other nucleotide sequences from this sample produce the same CDR3. The chain couples TRBV27 to TRBJ2-7; 11 positions agree with TRBD1. V trimming: 4 bases; J trimming: 3 bases; junction bases outside the gene matches: 2. The CDR3 loop spans 14 amino acids. Germline V gene data show CDR1 as MNHEY and CDR2 as SMNVEV (reference sequence). The CDR3 here is CASSSGTGGYEQYF. The CDR3 DNA is TGTGCCAGCAGTTCCGGGACAGGGGGCTACGAGCAGTACTTC.

This clone was counted once. This chain links TRBV11-3 with TRBJ2-2, with D possibly being TRBD1 (5 bases). The CDR3 sequence is 15 residues long. V was trimmed by 5 bases and J by 0 bases, leaving 10 bases between them. Germline lookup yields CDR1 SGHNT and CDR2 YENEEA. This CDR3 reads CASSQTEANTGELFF. In nucleotides, the CDR3 is TGTGCCAGCAGCCAGACAGAGGCGAACACCGGGGAGCTGTTTTTT.

The genes are TRBV2 and TRBJ2-5; the match to TRBD1 covers 8 bases. V was clipped by 7 bases and J by 5 bases; unmatched bases: 9. The CDR3 contains 14 residues. Germline V gene lookup returns CDR1 SNHLY and CDR2 FYNNEI. As DNA, the CDR3 is TGTGCCAGCACCGAGGACAGGGTGACGGAGACCCAGTACTTC. This sequence encodes CASTEDRVTETQYF. Together with reference TRBV2 and TRBJ2-5, the CDR3 gives the full variable domain: EPEVTQTPSHQVTQMGQEVILRCVPISNHLYFYWYRQILGQKVEFLVSFYNNEISEKSEIFDDQFSVERPDGSNFTLKIRSTKLEDSAMYFCASTEDRVTETQYFGPGTRLLVL.

The J gene is TRBJ1-1, the V gene TRBV5-1; tentative D call: TRBD1 (5 bases). Trimming removed 0 bases at V and 6 bases at J, with 15 bases between. Germline V gene sequence: CDR1 SGHRS, CDR2 YFSETQ. The CDR3 extends over 15 amino acids. The CDR3 DNA sequence: TGCGCCAGCAGCTTGGTTGGCACTGGGGCCGCTGAAGCTTTCTTT. It translates to CASSLVGTGAAEAFF.

The rearrangement uses TRBV9 and TRBJ2-7; 8 bases are a match to TRBD1. Germline values: CDR1 SGDLS, CDR2 YYNGEE. The CDR3 covers 14 residues. V shed 3 bases, J shed 2 bases, and the junction held 4 bases outside the gene matches. CDR3: CASSDRQGPYEQYF. Here the CDR3 DNA reads TGTGCCAGCAGCGACCGACAGGGGCCCTACGAGCAGTACTTC.

The V and J genes are TRBV11-2 and TRBJ2-1; tentatively, D is TRBD2 (6 bases). The germline CDR1 and CDR2 sequences are SGHAT and FQNNGV. V was trimmed by 5 bases and J by 0 bases, leaving 8 bases between them. This CDR3 has 14 amino acids. The chain's CDR3 is CASSPGGSYNEQFF. The CDR3 DNA follows: TGTGCCAGCAGCCCCGGGGGCTCCTACAATGAGCAGTTCTTC.

The chain joins TRBV25-1 to TRBJ1-4, with D unresolved. The CDR3 has 16 residues. V lost 4 bases and J lost 0, with 12 bases in between. Per germline, CDR1 MGHDK and CDR2 SYGVNS. In nucleotides, the CDR3 is TGTGCCAGCAGTGCTGCGGTGGCCCCAACTAATGAAAAACTGTTTTTT. It yields the protein CASSAAVAPTNEKLFF.

This chain connects TRBV4-1 to TRBJ1-1, with D possibly matching TRBD1 (6 bases). Trimming pared 0 bases from V and 1 base from J, leaving 15 bases between. Looked up from germline, CDR1 is MGHRA and CDR2 is YSYEKL. This CDR3 region has 17 residues. CDR3 nucleotides: TGCGCCAGCAGCCAAGATAAGGCAGGGGCGTGGAACACTGAAGCTTTCTTT. This codes for CASSQDKAGAWNTEAFF.

This sequence joins TRBV30 and TRBJ1-6; 9 bases align to TRBD1. CDR3 length: 16 amino acids. The V segment lost 1 base and the J segment 5 bases; nucleotides outside the gene matches: 6. Germline V gene data show CDR1 as GTSNPN and CDR2 as SVGIG (reference sequence). The CDR3 region is CAWSANRGPNNSPLHF. The CDR3 coding sequence is TGTGCCTGGAGTGCGAACAGGGGGCCCAATAATTCACCCCTCCACTTT.

The chain joins TRBV4-1 to TRBJ1-2; unclear D gene. CDR1 and CDR2 from the germline V gene are MGHRA and YSYEKL. This CDR3 comprises 13 residues. V was trimmed by 1 base and J by 8 bases, leaving 11 bases between them. Here the CDR3 reads CASSQVGSRGYTF. CDR3 DNA: TGCGCCAGCAGCCAAGTGGGGAGTCGGGGCTACACCTTC.

The chain joins TRBV5-8 to TRBJ2-7, with D perhaps TRBD1 (7 bases). CDR1 is SGHTS and CDR2 is YDEGEE in the germline V gene. This CDR3 is built from 16 residues. Trimming removed 0 bases from V and 2 bases from J, with 15 bases in between. The CDR3 DNA is TGTGCCAGCAGCTTGGCAGAGGGCGGGACAGCCTACGAGCAGTACTTC. Translating gives CASSLAEGGTAYEQYF.

This chain connects TRBV9 to TRBJ1-4; 7 positions match TRBD1. Unmatched junction bases numbered 9, after V lost 4 bases and J lost 6 bases. This CDR3 contains 15 residues. The germline gives CDR1 SGDLS, CDR2 YYNGEE. The CDR3 loop is CASSPTPRGYEKLFF. The CDR3 DNA reads TGTGCCAGCAGCCCTACGCCCAGGGGGTATGAAAAACTGTTTTTT. Full variable domain (missing parts from reference TRBV9 and TRBJ1-4): DSGVTQTPKHLITATGQRVTLRCSPRSGDLSVYWYQQSLDQGLQFLIQYYNGEERAKGNILERFSAQQFPDLHSELNLSSLELGDSALYFCASSPTPRGYEKLFFGSGTQLSVL.

This clone was counted a single time. The V call is TRBV21-1, the J call TRBJ1-2; TRBD1, the table's D call, was not compared with the DNA. TRBV21-1 has pseudogene status. This CDR3 is built from 16 residues. CDR3 sequence: CASSDSRQANNIGYTF. The CDR3 nucleotides read TGTGCCAGCAGCGACTCCCGACAGGCCAATAATATAGGCTACACCTTC.

The chain couples TRBV27 to TRBJ1-1; D not certain. Germline-derived CDR1 and CDR2 are MNHEY and SMNVEV (reference sequence). This CDR3 contains 13 residues. Trimming left V 2 bases short and J 4 bases short, with 8 bases between. The CDR3 DNA sequence: TGTGCCAGCAGTTTAGGTTCGGGCACTGAAGCTTTCTTT. The encoded protein is CASSLGSGTEAFF.